This paragraph covers one T cell receptor (beta chain) sequence. This record belongs to a study of blood T cell repertoires in COVID-19. Study in general: PBMCs, B-cell-depleted T cells, or T cells were the source of the cDNA or gDNA that made up the material.

V was shortened by 1 base and J by 3 bases, with 7 bases between the two germline ends. Per germline, CDR1 SGHAT and CDR2 FQDESV (reference sequence). The CDR3 runs 14 residues. Only in-frame clones appear in the TCRdb table, and some are missing; sequencing was by immunoSEQ multiplex PCR. The sample records tens of thousands of clones, 80% to 85% being singletons. Sample: peripheral blood. This chain links TRBV11-1 with TRBJ2-1; D perhaps matches TRBD1 (6 bases). This receptor was identified in a man aged 60 to 75 with acute or convalescent COVID-19. The CDR3 sequence: CASSLVDSYNEQFF. In DNA form, the CDR3 reads TGTGCCAGCAGCTTAGTGGACAGCTACAATGAGCAGTTCTTC.